Only a few counts were recorded for the clone carrying this T cell receptor (beta chain). As yet, its antigen is unknown. CDR3 size: 11 residues. Profiling relied on immunoSEQ multiplex PCR, and the TCRdb table lists in-frame clones only, not all of them. This sample carries around 78,000 clones, 80% to 90% of them seen once, and the ten largest clones take roughly 1%. The data were taken from a study of OX40 agonist ivuxolimab in advanced cancers. The wider study: With a range of roughly 20 to 80, age averaged approximately 60 years, and around 80% were male. Study outcomes and limitations: At 0.1 to 3.0 mg/kg, CD4+ and CD8+ blood T cells expanded clonally by week 6. In general, CD8+ T cells held more expanded clones than CD4+ did, on average.

This chain uses TRBV21-1 with TRBJ1-1. TRBV21-1 is labeled a pseudogene. Sequenced material: CD4+ or CD8+ T cells sorted from blood, taken in a trial of the OX40 agonist ivuxolimab. The TCR sequence derives from an adult with an advanced solid tumor such as melanoma, head and neck, liver or kidney cancer. The CDR3 loop reads CASSAPLVSAF. CDR3 nucleotide sequence: TGTGCCAGCAGCGCCCCCTTAGTGAGTGCTTTT.